This passage covers 12 T cell receptor beta chains from one sample sequenced in a study of T cells after posttransplantation cyclophosphamide. Libraries were prepared by immunoSEQ multiplex PCR; TCRdb keeps only in-frame clonotypes and omits some of them. Among under 75,000 clones listed, just under 95% were seen once. The source material was PBMCs. The origin of the receptors is a woman aged 25-40 years in good health and a related stem cell transplant donor.

The rearrangement uses TRBV19 and TRBJ1-5; 7 bases map to TRBD1. Trimming took 4 bases from V and 0 from J; bases not matched to a gene: 3. Germline V gene lookup returns CDR1 LNHDA and CDR2 SQIVND (reference sequence). The CDR3 consists of 15 residues. CDR3 DNA: TGTGCCAGTAGTACACGACAGGGTAGCAATCAGCCCCAGCATTTT. Translation: CASSTRQGSNQPQHF.

V gene TRBV30 combines with J gene TRBJ2-5; maybe TRBD1 (5 bases). CDR1 is GTSNPN and CDR2 is SVGIG in the germline V gene (reference sequence). CDR3 length equals 14 residues. V gave up 2 bases and J gave up 5 bases, with 15 bases separating them. The CDR3 DNA is TGTGCCTGGAGTAGGTTGGGGCTTTGGGAGACCCAGTACTTC. Amino acids: CAWSRLGLWETQYF.

The V call is TRBV9, the J call TRBJ1-2, with a tentative D call TRBD1 (6 bases). Trimming took 1 base from V and 5 from J, leaving 9 bases between them. The CDR3 has 13 amino acids. Germline CDR1 reads SGDLS; CDR2 reads YYNGEE. In DNA form, the CDR3 reads TGTGCCAGCAGCGTACCTCAGGGGTATGGCTACACCTTC. This encodes CASSVPQGYGYTF.

The V gene is TRBV2, the J gene TRBJ1-1; 8 nucleotides line up with TRBD1. Per the germline V gene, CDR1 is SNHLY and CDR2 is FYNNEI. The junction had 14 bases not matched to a gene; V was cut back by 5 bases and J by 6 bases. This CDR3 has 16 residues. The DNA for the CDR3 is TGTGCCAGCAGTTCCGGCCTTAGACAGGGGAGGGCTGAAGCTTTCTTT. Protein product: CASSSGLRQGRAEAFF.

This chain connects TRBV7-9 to TRBJ2-5, with D maybe TRBD2 (6 bases). The V end was cut by 5 bases, the J end by 0 bases, with 19 bases between. Germline assignment: CDR1 SEHNR and CDR2 FQNEAQ (reference sequence). The CDR3 sequence is 17 residues long. CDR3 sequence (DNA): TGTGCCAGCAGCCTCCCTCCGGGGGTCGAGTACCAAGAGACCCAGTACTTC. This gives the protein CASSLPPGVEYQETQYF.

V is TRBV11-3 and J is TRBJ2-1; D is ambiguous. Germline-derived CDR1 and CDR2 are SGHNT and YENEEA. This CDR3 region has 13 residues. V dropped 4 bases and J dropped 10 bases, with 14 bases sitting between them. Here the CDR3 reads CASSSPLGREQFF. CDR3 sequence (DNA): TGTGCCAGCAGCTCACCTTTGGGCAGGGAGCAGTTCTTC.

This clone occurred once. The chain employs TRBV30 and TRBJ2-1; D is possibly TRBD1 (5 bases). The CDR3 length is 14 residues. From germline, CDR1 is GTSNPN and CDR2 SVGIG (reference sequence). V lost 0 bases to trimming and J lost 6 bases, with 12 bases between them. Here the CDR3 DNA reads TGTGCCTGGAGTGTACAGGTCAACTCCAATGAGCAGTTCTTC. This sequence encodes CAWSVQVNSNEQFF.

The chain uses TRBV7-8 and TRBJ2-7; possibly TRBD1 for D (6 bases). The germline CDR1 and CDR2 sequences are SGHVS and FQNEAQ. The CDR3 runs 12 residues. V was pared by 7 bases and J by 5 bases, with 12 bases between. CDR3 protein: CASNPGVDEQYF. The DNA of the CDR3 is TGTGCCAGCAACCCAGGGGTGGACGAGCAGTACTTC.

J is TRBJ2-2 and V is TRBV9, with 8 bases fitting TRBD2. The trim removed 6 bases at V and 5 bases at J, leaving 6 bases unmatched. Germline V gives CDR1 SGDLS, CDR2 YYNGEE. CDR3 length: 14 amino acids. CDR3 loop: CASNPGGGTGELFF. CDR3 nucleotides: TGTGCCAGCAACCCCGGGGGGGGTACCGGGGAGCTGTTTTTT.

CDR3 bases: TGTGCCAGCAGCTTAGACATCGGGACAGGGGCTGAAGCTTTCTTT. Amino acid sequence: CASSLDIGTGAEAFF. The chain is built from TRBV7-2 and TRBJ1-1; 10 nucleotides match TRBD1. In germline, CDR1 is SGHTA, CDR2 FQGNSA. J lost 6 bases, V lost 1 base, and 5 bases had no gene match. There are 15 residues in the CDR3.

This chain joins TRBV28 and TRBJ1-5; TRBD1 matches 9 bases. The CDR3 totals 15 residues. V lost 8 bases, J lost 7 bases, and 12 bases stayed unmatched. The germline V gene encodes CDR1 MDHEN and CDR2 SYDVKM. This CDR3 is CASAFGQGLRQPQHF. The CDR3 DNA reads TGTGCCAGCGCTTTTGGACAGGGGCTTCGACAGCCCCAGCATTTT.

J is TRBJ2-1 and V is TRBV19; 7 positions agree with TRBD1. The CDR3 is 14 residues long. Germline V gene lookup returns CDR1 LNHDA and CDR2 SQIVND (reference sequence). V trimming: 10 bases; J trimming: 8 bases; junction bases outside the gene matches: 14. The CDR3 DNA follows: TGTGCCACTTACGACAGGGCCTCACCCCATGAGCAGTTCTTC. It codes for CATYDRASPHEQFF.